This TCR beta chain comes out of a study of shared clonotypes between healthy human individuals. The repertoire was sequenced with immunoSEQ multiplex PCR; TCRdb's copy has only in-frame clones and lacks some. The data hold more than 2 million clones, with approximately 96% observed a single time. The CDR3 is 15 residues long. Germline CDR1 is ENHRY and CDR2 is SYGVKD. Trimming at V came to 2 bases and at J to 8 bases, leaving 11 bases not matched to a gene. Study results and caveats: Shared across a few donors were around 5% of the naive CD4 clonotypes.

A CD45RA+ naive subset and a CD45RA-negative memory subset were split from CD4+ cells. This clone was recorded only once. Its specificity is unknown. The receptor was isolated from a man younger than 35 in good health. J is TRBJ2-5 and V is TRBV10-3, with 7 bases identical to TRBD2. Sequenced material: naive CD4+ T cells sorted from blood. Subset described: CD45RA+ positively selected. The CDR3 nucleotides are TGTGCCATCAGTGAGCCGACTAGCCGAGGTCGTACCCAGTACTTC. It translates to CAISEPTSRGRTQYF.